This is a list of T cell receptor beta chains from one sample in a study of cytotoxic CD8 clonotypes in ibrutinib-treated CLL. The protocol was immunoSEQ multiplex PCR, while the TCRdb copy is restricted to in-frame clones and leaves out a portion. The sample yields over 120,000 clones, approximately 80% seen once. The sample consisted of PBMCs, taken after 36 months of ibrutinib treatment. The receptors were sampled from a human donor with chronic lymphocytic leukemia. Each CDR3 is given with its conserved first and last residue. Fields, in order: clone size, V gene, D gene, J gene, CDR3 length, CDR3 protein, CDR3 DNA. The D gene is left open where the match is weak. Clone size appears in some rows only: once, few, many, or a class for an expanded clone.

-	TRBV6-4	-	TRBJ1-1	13	CASSRQLSTEAFF	TGTGCCAGCAGCAGACAGTTGAGCACTGAAGCTTTCTTT
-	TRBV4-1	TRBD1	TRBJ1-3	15	CASSPDRGFRNTIYF	TGCGCCAGCAGCCCCGACAGGGGCTTTCGAAACACCATATATTTT
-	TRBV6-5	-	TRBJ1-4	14	CASRLQDAGGKLFF	TGTGCCAGCAGGTTACAGGATGCTGGAGGAAAACTGTTTTTT
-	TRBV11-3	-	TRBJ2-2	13	CASSPITYGELFF	TGTGCCAGCAGCCCGATCACTTACGGGGAGCTGTTTTTT
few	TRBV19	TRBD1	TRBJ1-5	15	CASSSPDRGNQPQHF	TGTGCCAGTTCATCGCCGGACAGGGGTAATCAGCCCCAGCATTTT
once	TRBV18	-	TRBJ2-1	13	CASSPGSRSEQFF	TGTGCCAGCTCACCAGGGTCACGGAGTGAGCAGTTCTTC
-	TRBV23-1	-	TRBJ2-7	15	CASSRKYRDSNEQYF	TGCGCCAGCAGTCGTAAGTACAGGGACTCGAACGAGCAGTACTTC
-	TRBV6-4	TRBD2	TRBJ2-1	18	CASSSPKIWRENWNEQFF	TGTGCCAGCAGCTCCCCGAAGATCTGGCGGGAGAATTGGAATGAGCAGTTCTTC
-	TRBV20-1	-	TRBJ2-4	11	CSAGGTDIQYF	TGCAGTGCTGGGGGGACGGACATTCAGTACTTC
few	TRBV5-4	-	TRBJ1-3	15	CASSSIQGNGNTIYF	TGTGCCAGCAGCTCTATCCAGGGAAACGGAAACACCATATATTTT
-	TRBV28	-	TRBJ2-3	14	CASSLSLGADTQYF	TGTGCCAGCAGTTTGTCCCTGGGGGCAGATACGCAGTATTTT
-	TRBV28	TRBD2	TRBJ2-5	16	CASSLSIAGGQETQYF	TGTGCCAGCAGTTTGTCAATAGCGGGGGGGCAAGAGACCCAGTACTTC
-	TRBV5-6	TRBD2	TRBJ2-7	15	CASRVLAGGPNEQYF	TGTGCCAGCAGGGTACTAGCGGGAGGGCCCAACGAGCAGTACTTC
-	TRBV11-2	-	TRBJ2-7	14	CASSLMPGADEQYF	TGTGCCAGCAGCTTAATGCCGGGAGCTGACGAGCAGTACTTC
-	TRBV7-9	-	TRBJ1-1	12	CASSLSRAQAFF	TGTGCCAGCAGCTTAAGTAGGGCTCAAGCTTTCTTT
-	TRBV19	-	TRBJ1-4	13	CASKEEDYEKLFF	TGTGCCAGTAAAGAGGAGGATTATGAAAAACTGTTTTTT
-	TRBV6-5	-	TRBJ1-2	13	CASSYSANYGYTF	TGTGCCAGCAGTTACTCAGCTAACTATGGCTACACCTTC
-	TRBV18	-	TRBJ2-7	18	CASSTARQSPVSSYEQYF	TGTGCCAGCTCAACAGCTCGACAAAGTCCAGTCAGCTCCTACGAGCAGTACTTC
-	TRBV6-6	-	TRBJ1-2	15	CAATIGLLFNYGYTF	TGTGCCGCCACTATAGGACTCCTCTTCAACTATGGCTACACCTTC
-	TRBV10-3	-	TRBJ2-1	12	CAISESINEQFF	TGTGCCATCAGTGAGTCGATTAATGAGCAGTTCTTC
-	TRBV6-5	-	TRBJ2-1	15	CASSYDPSSYNEQFF	TGTGCCAGCAGTTACGATCCTAGCTCCTACAATGAGCAGTTCTTC
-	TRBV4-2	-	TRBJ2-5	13	CASSEVGAKTQYF	TGTGCCAGCAGCGAAGTAGGGGCCAAGACCCAGTACTTC
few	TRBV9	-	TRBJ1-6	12	CASSVDFAPLHF	TGTGCCAGCAGCGTTGACTTCGCACCCCTCCACTTT
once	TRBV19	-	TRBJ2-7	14	CASSITGVWYEQYF	TGTGCCAGTAGTATTACTGGGGTTTGGTACGAGCAGTACTTC
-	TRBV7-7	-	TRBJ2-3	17	CASSPGPGGSGTDTQYF	TGTGCCAGCAGCCCCGGGCCCGGAGGGAGTGGCACAGATACGCAGTATTTT
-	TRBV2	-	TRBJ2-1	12	CASSEMTRGVFF	TGTGCCAGCAGTGAGATGACCAGGGGAGTGTTCTTC
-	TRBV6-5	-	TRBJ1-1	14	CASSYSGSNTEAFF	TGTGCCAGCAGTTACTCGGGGTCGAACACTGAAGCTTTCTTT
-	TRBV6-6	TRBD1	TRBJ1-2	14	CASVEKTGENGYTF	TGTGCCAGCGTTGAGAAGACAGGGGAGAATGGCTACACCTTC
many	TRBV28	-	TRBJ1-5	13	CASSLVAGQPQHF	TGTGCCAGCAGTTTAGTGGCAGGGCAGCCCCAGCATTTT
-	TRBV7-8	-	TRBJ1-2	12	CASSLDGYGYTF	TGTGCCAGCAGCTTAGACGGCTATGGCTACACCTTC
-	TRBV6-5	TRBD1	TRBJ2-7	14	CASSYRTGFSEQYF	TGTGCCAGCAGTTACAGGACAGGCTTCTCCGAGCAGTACTTC
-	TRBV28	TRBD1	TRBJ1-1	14	CASSPGTGGTEAFF	TGTGCCAGCAGTCCTGGGACAGGAGGGACTGAAGCTTTCTTT
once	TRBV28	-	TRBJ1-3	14	CASTLSGAGNTIYF	TGTGCCAGCACTTTATCAGGGGCTGGAAACACCATATATTTT
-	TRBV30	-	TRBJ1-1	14	CAWSLGGVGTEAFF	TGTGCCTGGAGTCTCGGGGGAGTGGGCACTGAAGCTTTCTTT
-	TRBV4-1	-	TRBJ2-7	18	CASSQDPWGAPSSYEQYF	TGCGCCAGCAGCCAAGATCCCTGGGGCGCGCCTAGCTCCTACGAGCAGTACTTC
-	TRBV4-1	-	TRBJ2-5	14	CASSKGGPQETQYF	TGCGCCAGCAGCAAGGGGGGACCGCAAGAGACCCAGTACTTC
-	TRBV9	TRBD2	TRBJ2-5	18	CASSPGLAGGLLQETQYF	TGTGCCAGCAGCCCAGGACTAGCGGGGGGCCTCCTCCAAGAGACCCAGTACTTC
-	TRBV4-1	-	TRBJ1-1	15	CASSPPTGRVTEAFF	TGCGCCAGCAGCCCCCCCACAGGGCGGGTCACTGAAGCTTTCTTT
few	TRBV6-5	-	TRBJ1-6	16	CASSYSRWAVNSPLHF	TGTGCCAGCAGTTACTCGCGGTGGGCCGTGAATTCACCCCTCCACTTT
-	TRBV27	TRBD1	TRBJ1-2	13	CASSLRQGGGYTF	TGTGCCAGCAGTTTAAGACAGGGGGGTGGCTACACCTTC
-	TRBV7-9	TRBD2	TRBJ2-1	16	CASSFVAGGPGNEQFF	TGTGCCAGCAGCTTCGTAGCGGGAGGGCCGGGGAATGAGCAGTTCTTC
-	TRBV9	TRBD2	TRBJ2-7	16	CASSPHFGLAGYEQYF	TGTGCCAGCAGCCCTCACTTCGGACTAGCGGGATACGAGCAGTACTTC
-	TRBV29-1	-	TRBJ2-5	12	CSVDSYQETQYF	TGCAGCGTTGACTCGTACCAAGAGACCCAGTACTTC
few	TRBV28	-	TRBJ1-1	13	CASSRMGNTEAFF	TGTGCCAGCAGCCGCATGGGGAACACTGAAGCTTTCTTT
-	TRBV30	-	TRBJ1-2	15	CAWILQLQGARGYTF	TGTGCCTGGATACTTCAACTACAGGGAGCGAGGGGCTACACCTTC
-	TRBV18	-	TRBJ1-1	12	CASSPSGTEAFF	TGTGCCAGCTCACCCTCGGGGACTGAAGCTTTCTTT
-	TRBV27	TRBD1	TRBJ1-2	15	CASSSQGAPNYGYTF	TGTGCCAGCAGTTCCCAGGGGGCGCCTAACTATGGCTACACCTTC
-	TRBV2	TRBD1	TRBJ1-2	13	CASVGTGLYGYTF	TGTGCCAGCGTGGGGACAGGGCTATATGGCTACACCTTC
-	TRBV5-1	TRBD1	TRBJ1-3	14	CASSSGQRGNTIYF	TGCGCCAGCAGCTCGGGACAGCGGGGAAACACCATATATTTT
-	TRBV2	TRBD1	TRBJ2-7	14	CASGRTGGIGEQYF	TGTGCCAGCGGTCGGACAGGGGGCATTGGCGAGCAGTACTTC
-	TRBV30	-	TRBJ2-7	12	CAWRRSGDEQYF	TGTGCCTGGAGGAGGTCAGGGGACGAGCAGTACTTC
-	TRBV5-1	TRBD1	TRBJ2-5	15	CASIPETGGWETQYF	TGCGCCAGCATTCCGGAGACAGGGGGCTGGGAGACCCAGTACTTC
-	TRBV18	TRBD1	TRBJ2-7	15	CASSPYGTGSYEQYF	TGTGCCAGCTCACCCTACGGGACAGGCTCCTACGAGCAGTACTTC
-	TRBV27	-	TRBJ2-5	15	CASSLGVQNQETQYF	TGTGCCAGCAGTTTAGGGGTTCAAAACCAAGAGACCCAGTACTTC
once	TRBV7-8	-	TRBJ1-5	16	CASSLKAAGGNQPQHF	TGTGCCAGCAGCTTAAAAGCGGCAGGGGGCAATCAGCCCCAGCATTTT
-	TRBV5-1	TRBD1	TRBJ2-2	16	CASSLVARGRFGELFF	TGCGCCAGCAGCTTGGTTGCCAGGGGGCGCTTCGGGGAGCTGTTTTTT
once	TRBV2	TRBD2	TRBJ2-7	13	CASSGGRAYEQYF	TGTGCCAGCAGTGGTGGGAGGGCATACGAGCAGTACTTC
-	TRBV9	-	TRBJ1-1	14	CASSGGQGTTEAFF	TGTGCCAGCAGCGGAGGCCAAGGGACCACTGAAGCTTTCTTT
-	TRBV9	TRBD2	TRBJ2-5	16	CASSVGRAGVEETQYF	TGTGCCAGCAGCGTAGGTCGAGCGGGAGTGGAAGAGACCCAGTACTTC
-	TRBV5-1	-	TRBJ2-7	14	CASSEWDNSYEQYF	TGCGCCAGCAGCGAATGGGACAATTCCTACGAGCAGTACTTC